These 26 T cell receptor beta chains originate from one sample sequenced in a study of OX40 agonist ivuxolimab in advanced cancers. The library was made by the immunoSEQ multiplex PCR assay. Held by TCRdb, this immuneACCESS table contains in-frame sequences only and omits some clones. Under half of the omission traces to an unresolved V gene where checked; the cause of the rest is unknown. The sample records just over 90,000 clones, 92% of which are singletons. The ten largest clonotypes hold around 3.5% of the sample. The sample here was CD4+ or CD8+ T cells sorted from blood, taken in a trial of the OX40 agonist ivuxolimab. Receptors were obtained from an adult with an advanced solid tumor such as melanoma, head and neck, liver or kidney cancer.

This clone was recorded once. The chain uses TRBV5-8 and TRBJ1-5, with TRBD1 matching over 7 bases. This CDR3 spans 15 amino acids. The germline V gene encodes CDR1 SGHTS and CDR2 YDEGEE. Trimming at V came to 5 bases and at J to 0 bases, leaving 5 bases not matched to a gene. CDR3 in amino acids: CASREQGFSNQPQHF. The DNA of the CDR3 is TGTGCCAGCAGAGAACAGGGGTTTAGCAATCAGCCCCAGCATTTT.

The chain joins TRBV6-5 to TRBJ2-5; tentatively, D is TRBD1 (5 bases). This CDR3 comprises 14 residues. Germline V gene lookup returns CDR1 MNHEY and CDR2 SVGAGI. V was cut by 8 bases and J by 3 bases, with 16 bases left in between. CDR3 bases: TGTGCCAGCGGGGCATTTAAGGGGAAAGAGACCCAGTACTTC. Translated, it gives CASGAFKGKETQYF.

This sequence joins TRBV18 and TRBJ2-2, with D possibly being TRBD1 (6 bases). Germline V lookup: CDR1 KGHSH, CDR2 LQKENI. V lost 3 bases to trimming and J lost 0 bases, with 29 bases between them. The CDR3 contains 22 residues. In nucleotides, the CDR3 is TGTGCCAGCTCACCGCCCCCAGGGGCTACGTCGTCCTCTAGCCCGAACACCGGGGAGCTGTTTTTT. Its translation: CASSPPPGATSSSSPNTGELFF.

The rearrangement uses TRBV9 and TRBJ2-7, with D perhaps matching TRBD2 (5 bases). Trimming removed 3 bases at V and 0 bases at J, with 13 bases between. The CDR3 length is 15 residues. Germline V CDR1 and CDR2: SGDLS, YYNGEE. CDR3 loop: CASSAGAGDSYEQYF. The CDR3 coding sequence is TGTGCCAGCAGCGCAGGCGCCGGGGACTCCTACGAGCAGTACTTC.

The chain carries TRBV27 and TRBJ1-1; D not resolved. Germline CDR1 reads MNHEY; CDR2 reads SMNVEV (reference sequence). V was cut by 3 bases and J by 0 bases, with 8 bases left in between. This CDR3 region has 14 residues. CDR3 DNA sequence: TGTGCCAGCAGTTTCAGCACTCTGAACACTGAAGCTTTCTTT. Translated: CASSFSTLNTEAFF.

The chain uses TRBV29-1 and TRBJ2-7, with D perhaps TRBD1 (6 bases). V was pared by 3 bases and J by 2 bases, with 11 bases between. This CDR3 has 13 residues. Germline V gene lookup returns CDR1 SQVTM and CDR2 ANQGSEA. CDR3 sequence (DNA): TGCAGCGTTGAGAAAGGGACACCCTACGAGCAGTACTTC. Amino acids: CSVEKGTPYEQYF.

The V call is TRBV7-2, the J call TRBJ1-6; D is unresolved. V shed 3 bases and J shed 6 bases, with 9 bases lying between them. The germline CDR1 and CDR2 sequences are SGHTA and FQGNSA. CDR3 length equals 14 residues. DNA of the CDR3: TGTGCCAGCAGCTTTCTCCAGGCTAATTCACCCCTCCACTTT. Residues: CASSFLQANSPLHF.

The CDR3 sequence: CASSRTGLPDNEQFF. The CDR3 DNA follows: TGTGCCAGCAGCAGGACAGGGCTCCCCGACAATGAGCAGTTCTTC. The chain combines TRBV9 with TRBJ2-1; 8 nucleotides align to TRBD1. J lost 5 bases, V lost 4 bases, and 8 bases had no gene match. Germline assignment: CDR1 SGDLS and CDR2 YYNGEE. The CDR3 length is 15 residues.

The chain has TRBV9 and TRBJ1-1, with D possibly matching TRBD1 (6 bases). The germline V gene encodes CDR1 SGDLS and CDR2 YYNGEE. The V and J ends lost 4 bases and 0 bases respectively, with 16 bases between them. This CDR3 region has 16 residues. CDR3 nucleotide sequence: TGTGCCAGCAGCCCAACAGGGCGCACTTTGAACACTGAAGCTTTCTTT. Translating it yields CASSPTGRTLNTEAFF.

The V call is TRBV5-1, the J call TRBJ2-5, with D tentatively TRBD1 (6 bases). The J call could be wrong; TRBJ2-7 is a better fit for the DNA end. There are 12 residues in the CDR3. Germline CDR1 is SGHRS and CDR2 is YFSETQ. The CDR3 reads CASSFGGGEQYF. Written as DNA, the CDR3 is TGCGCCAGCAGCTTTGGGGGCGGCGAGCAGTACTTC.

V and J are TRBV27 and TRBJ1-2; TRBD1 aligns across 9 bases. CDR1 is MNHEY, CDR2 SMNVEV, per germline (reference sequence). The CDR3 extends over 13 amino acids. V was pared by 5 bases and J by 5 bases, with 3 bases of the junction left unmatched. The CDR3 region has the DNA TGTGCCAGCAGTCCGGGACAGGGATATGGCTACACCTTC. Translation: CASSPGQGYGYTF.

The V gene is TRBV27, the J gene TRBJ2-1, with 9 bases aligning to TRBD2. The junction had 3 bases not matched to a gene; V was cut back by 5 bases and J by 4 bases. The CDR3 is made up of 14 amino acids. Germline CDR1 reads MNHEY; CDR2 reads SMNVEV (reference sequence). The CDR3, as DNA: TGTGCCAGCAGTATAGCGGGAGCTTACAATGAGCAGTTCTTC. Translating gives CASSIAGAYNEQFF.

The gene calls are TRBV6-5 and TRBJ1-1; no clear D gene. Between the trimmed V and J ends, which lost 6 bases and 4 bases, there was a span of 12 bases. The CDR3 runs 13 residues. Germline CDR1 MNHEY, CDR2 SVGAGI. The CDR3 loop is CASSQASSTEAFF. CDR3 in DNA: TGTGCCAGCAGCCAAGCTAGTTCCACTGAAGCTTTCTTT.

V is TRBV11-2 and J is TRBJ1-2; the D gene is possibly TRBD1 (5 bases). There are 16 residues in the CDR3. Trimming shortened V by 1 base and J by 0 bases, and 12 bases separated the two germline ends. The germline gives CDR1 SGHAT, CDR2 FQNNGV. The CDR3 is CASSLVFGAANYGYTF. The CDR3 DNA follows: TGTGCCAGCAGCTTAGTTTTCGGGGCGGCTAACTATGGCTACACCTTC. The variable domain in full, with the rest retrieved from reference TRBV11-2 and TRBJ1-2, is EAGVAQSPRYKIIEKRQSVAFWCNPISGHATLYWYQQILGQGPKLLIQFQNNGVVDDSQLPKDRFSAERLKGVDSTLKIQPAKLEDSAVYLCASSLVFGAANYGYTFGSGTRLTVV.

This clone was counted a few times. The genes are TRBV4-1 and TRBJ1-3, with D unresolved. Trimming took off 0 bases at V and 3 bases at J, with 0 bases between the two ends. This CDR3 region has 12 residues. Germline V gives CDR1 MGHRA, CDR2 YSYEKL. The CDR3 region has the DNA TGCGCCAGCAGCCAAGATGGAAACACCATATATTTT. As protein: CASSQDGNTIYF.

The V call is TRBV10-2, the J call TRBJ2-2, with 9 positions matching TRBD2. Trimming took 3 bases from V and 10 from J; bases not matched to a gene: 12. Germline V gives CDR1 WSHSY, CDR2 SAAADI. CDR3 length equals 16 residues. CDR3 residues: CASSETGLAGRSELFF. The CDR3 nucleotides read TGCGCCAGCAGTGAAACAGGGCTAGCGGGAAGATCGGAGCTGTTTTTT.

The chain is built from TRBV19 and TRBJ2-7; D is perhaps TRBD1 (6 bases). CDR3 length: 14 residues. The ends were cut back, 5 bases at V and 2 bases at J, with 13 bases in the middle. CDR1 and CDR2 (germline): LNHDA, SQIVND (reference sequence). The CDR3 reads CASSPSQGPYEQYF. For the CDR3, the DNA is TGTGCCAGTAGTCCTTCACAGGGACCCTACGAGCAGTACTTC.

V gene TRBV6-1 combines with J gene TRBJ2-3; no clear D gene. The CDR3 runs 15 residues. Trimming left V 6 bases short and J 2 bases short, with 15 bases between. CDR1 and CDR2 from the germline V gene are MNHNS and SASEGT. Here the CDR3 DNA reads TGTGCCAGCAGATACAGCTTTTTTCCCACAGATACGCAGTATTTT. Encoded protein: CASRYSFFPTDTQYF.

This chain links TRBV19 with TRBJ2-7, with 7 bases matching TRBD1. Losses at the gene ends were 1 base for V and 1 base for J; bases not matched to a gene: 1. Germline assignment: CDR1 LNHDA and CDR2 SQIVND (reference sequence). The CDR3 extends over 14 amino acids. The CDR3 sequence is CASSIGQGSYEQYF. The CDR3 region has the DNA TGTGCCAGTAGTATAGGACAGGGTTCCTACGAGCAGTACTTC.

The J gene is TRBJ1-2, the V gene TRBV11-2; D possibly corresponds to TRBD1 (6 bases). The CDR3 loop spans 13 amino acids. Trimming shortened V by 4 bases and J by 2 bases, and 8 bases separated the two germline ends. The germline gives CDR1 SGHAT, CDR2 FQNNGV. CDR3 coding DNA: TGTGCCAGCAGCTCTCAGGGGAACTATGGCTACACCTTC. Translating gives CASSSQGNYGYTF.

This chain joins TRBV14 and TRBJ2-3; TRBD2 agrees at 10 bases. This CDR3 region has 17 residues. Germline V lookup: CDR1 SGHDN, CDR2 FVKESK. The V and J ends lost 3 bases and 5 bases, in that order; junction bases with no gene match: 11. The CDR3 protein is CASSQSPSGSLGDTQYF. The CDR3 nucleotides read TGTGCCAGCAGCCAGTCTCCTAGCGGGAGTTTAGGAGATACGCAGTATTTT.

This chain links TRBV7-8 with TRBJ1-5; no clear D gene. The germline V and J ends were trimmed by 1 base and 5 bases, with 9 bases remaining between them. Looked up from germline, CDR1 is SGHVS and CDR2 is FQNEAQ. This CDR3 contains 14 residues. CDR3 in amino acids: CASSLDMVHQPQHF. In DNA form, the CDR3 reads TGTGCCAGCAGCTTAGACATGGTTCATCAGCCCCAGCATTTT.

V gene TRBV7-6 combines with J gene TRBJ2-7; 13 bases line up with TRBD2. The CDR3 totals 15 residues. Germline values: CDR1 SGHVS, CDR2 FNYEAQ. The trim removed 6 bases at V and 4 bases at J, leaving 6 bases unmatched. CDR3 in amino acids: CASSRGLAGDYEQYF. The CDR3 DNA reads as TGTGCCAGCAGTCGTGGACTAGCGGGAGATTACGAGCAGTACTTC.

This clone was seen once. V is TRBV19 and J is TRBJ2-2; TRBD1 matches at 9 bases. CDR3 size: 15 residues. V dropped 7 bases and J dropped 7; count of bases not matched to a gene: 10. Germline V gene lookup returns CDR1 LNHDA and CDR2 SQIVND (reference sequence). CDR3 sequence reads: CASNPRDRVNGELFF. The DNA of the CDR3 is TGTGCCAGTAACCCCCGGGACAGGGTTAACGGGGAGCTGTTTTTT.

The J gene is TRBJ2-5, the V gene TRBV5-1; D not resolved. V lost 0 bases and J 2 bases, leaving 5 bases between the germline ends. The CDR3 consists of 13 residues. Germline V gene data show CDR1 as SGHRS and CDR2 as YFSETQ. The CDR3 region has the DNA TGCGCCAGCAGCTTGGAGTTACAAGAGACCCAGTACTTC. Its translation: CASSLELQETQYF.

The CDR3 nucleotides are TGTGCCAGCAGTAACGCGAACTCTGGGGCCAACGTCCTGACTTTC. Its protein is CASSNANSGANVLTF. The V gene is TRBV27, the J gene TRBJ2-6, with D unclear. The germline gives CDR1 MNHEY, CDR2 SMNVEV (reference sequence). The CDR3 contains 15 residues. Trimming pared 5 bases from V and 0 bases from J, leaving 8 bases between.